This T cell receptor (beta chain) was profiled in a study of somatic mutations in cytotoxic T cells in rheumatoid arthritis. Overall study: A subset of V beta antibody-stained T-cell populations was isolated by flow sorting, reaching nearly 100% purity, and this subset included V beta1+ cells that went on to TCRB sequencing.

V was pared by 1 base and J by 2 bases, with 7 bases between. Germline V gene lookup returns CDR1 SGHDT and CDR2 YYEEEE. This CDR3 is built from 14 residues. Clones were sequenced by immunoSEQ multiplex PCR, and TCRdb holds only the in-frame ones, with some missing. The sample includes fewer than 25,000 clones, roughly 87% of them seen just once. Sequencing used CD8+ T cells sorted from blood. The chain uses TRBV5-6 and TRBJ2-1; possibly TRBD2 for D (6 bases). This TCR was sampled from a woman aged 50 to 65 in good health. DNA for the CDR3: TGTGCCAGCAGCTTGCGGGAGACCTACAATGAGCAGTTCTTC. Encoded protein: CASSLRETYNEQFF.